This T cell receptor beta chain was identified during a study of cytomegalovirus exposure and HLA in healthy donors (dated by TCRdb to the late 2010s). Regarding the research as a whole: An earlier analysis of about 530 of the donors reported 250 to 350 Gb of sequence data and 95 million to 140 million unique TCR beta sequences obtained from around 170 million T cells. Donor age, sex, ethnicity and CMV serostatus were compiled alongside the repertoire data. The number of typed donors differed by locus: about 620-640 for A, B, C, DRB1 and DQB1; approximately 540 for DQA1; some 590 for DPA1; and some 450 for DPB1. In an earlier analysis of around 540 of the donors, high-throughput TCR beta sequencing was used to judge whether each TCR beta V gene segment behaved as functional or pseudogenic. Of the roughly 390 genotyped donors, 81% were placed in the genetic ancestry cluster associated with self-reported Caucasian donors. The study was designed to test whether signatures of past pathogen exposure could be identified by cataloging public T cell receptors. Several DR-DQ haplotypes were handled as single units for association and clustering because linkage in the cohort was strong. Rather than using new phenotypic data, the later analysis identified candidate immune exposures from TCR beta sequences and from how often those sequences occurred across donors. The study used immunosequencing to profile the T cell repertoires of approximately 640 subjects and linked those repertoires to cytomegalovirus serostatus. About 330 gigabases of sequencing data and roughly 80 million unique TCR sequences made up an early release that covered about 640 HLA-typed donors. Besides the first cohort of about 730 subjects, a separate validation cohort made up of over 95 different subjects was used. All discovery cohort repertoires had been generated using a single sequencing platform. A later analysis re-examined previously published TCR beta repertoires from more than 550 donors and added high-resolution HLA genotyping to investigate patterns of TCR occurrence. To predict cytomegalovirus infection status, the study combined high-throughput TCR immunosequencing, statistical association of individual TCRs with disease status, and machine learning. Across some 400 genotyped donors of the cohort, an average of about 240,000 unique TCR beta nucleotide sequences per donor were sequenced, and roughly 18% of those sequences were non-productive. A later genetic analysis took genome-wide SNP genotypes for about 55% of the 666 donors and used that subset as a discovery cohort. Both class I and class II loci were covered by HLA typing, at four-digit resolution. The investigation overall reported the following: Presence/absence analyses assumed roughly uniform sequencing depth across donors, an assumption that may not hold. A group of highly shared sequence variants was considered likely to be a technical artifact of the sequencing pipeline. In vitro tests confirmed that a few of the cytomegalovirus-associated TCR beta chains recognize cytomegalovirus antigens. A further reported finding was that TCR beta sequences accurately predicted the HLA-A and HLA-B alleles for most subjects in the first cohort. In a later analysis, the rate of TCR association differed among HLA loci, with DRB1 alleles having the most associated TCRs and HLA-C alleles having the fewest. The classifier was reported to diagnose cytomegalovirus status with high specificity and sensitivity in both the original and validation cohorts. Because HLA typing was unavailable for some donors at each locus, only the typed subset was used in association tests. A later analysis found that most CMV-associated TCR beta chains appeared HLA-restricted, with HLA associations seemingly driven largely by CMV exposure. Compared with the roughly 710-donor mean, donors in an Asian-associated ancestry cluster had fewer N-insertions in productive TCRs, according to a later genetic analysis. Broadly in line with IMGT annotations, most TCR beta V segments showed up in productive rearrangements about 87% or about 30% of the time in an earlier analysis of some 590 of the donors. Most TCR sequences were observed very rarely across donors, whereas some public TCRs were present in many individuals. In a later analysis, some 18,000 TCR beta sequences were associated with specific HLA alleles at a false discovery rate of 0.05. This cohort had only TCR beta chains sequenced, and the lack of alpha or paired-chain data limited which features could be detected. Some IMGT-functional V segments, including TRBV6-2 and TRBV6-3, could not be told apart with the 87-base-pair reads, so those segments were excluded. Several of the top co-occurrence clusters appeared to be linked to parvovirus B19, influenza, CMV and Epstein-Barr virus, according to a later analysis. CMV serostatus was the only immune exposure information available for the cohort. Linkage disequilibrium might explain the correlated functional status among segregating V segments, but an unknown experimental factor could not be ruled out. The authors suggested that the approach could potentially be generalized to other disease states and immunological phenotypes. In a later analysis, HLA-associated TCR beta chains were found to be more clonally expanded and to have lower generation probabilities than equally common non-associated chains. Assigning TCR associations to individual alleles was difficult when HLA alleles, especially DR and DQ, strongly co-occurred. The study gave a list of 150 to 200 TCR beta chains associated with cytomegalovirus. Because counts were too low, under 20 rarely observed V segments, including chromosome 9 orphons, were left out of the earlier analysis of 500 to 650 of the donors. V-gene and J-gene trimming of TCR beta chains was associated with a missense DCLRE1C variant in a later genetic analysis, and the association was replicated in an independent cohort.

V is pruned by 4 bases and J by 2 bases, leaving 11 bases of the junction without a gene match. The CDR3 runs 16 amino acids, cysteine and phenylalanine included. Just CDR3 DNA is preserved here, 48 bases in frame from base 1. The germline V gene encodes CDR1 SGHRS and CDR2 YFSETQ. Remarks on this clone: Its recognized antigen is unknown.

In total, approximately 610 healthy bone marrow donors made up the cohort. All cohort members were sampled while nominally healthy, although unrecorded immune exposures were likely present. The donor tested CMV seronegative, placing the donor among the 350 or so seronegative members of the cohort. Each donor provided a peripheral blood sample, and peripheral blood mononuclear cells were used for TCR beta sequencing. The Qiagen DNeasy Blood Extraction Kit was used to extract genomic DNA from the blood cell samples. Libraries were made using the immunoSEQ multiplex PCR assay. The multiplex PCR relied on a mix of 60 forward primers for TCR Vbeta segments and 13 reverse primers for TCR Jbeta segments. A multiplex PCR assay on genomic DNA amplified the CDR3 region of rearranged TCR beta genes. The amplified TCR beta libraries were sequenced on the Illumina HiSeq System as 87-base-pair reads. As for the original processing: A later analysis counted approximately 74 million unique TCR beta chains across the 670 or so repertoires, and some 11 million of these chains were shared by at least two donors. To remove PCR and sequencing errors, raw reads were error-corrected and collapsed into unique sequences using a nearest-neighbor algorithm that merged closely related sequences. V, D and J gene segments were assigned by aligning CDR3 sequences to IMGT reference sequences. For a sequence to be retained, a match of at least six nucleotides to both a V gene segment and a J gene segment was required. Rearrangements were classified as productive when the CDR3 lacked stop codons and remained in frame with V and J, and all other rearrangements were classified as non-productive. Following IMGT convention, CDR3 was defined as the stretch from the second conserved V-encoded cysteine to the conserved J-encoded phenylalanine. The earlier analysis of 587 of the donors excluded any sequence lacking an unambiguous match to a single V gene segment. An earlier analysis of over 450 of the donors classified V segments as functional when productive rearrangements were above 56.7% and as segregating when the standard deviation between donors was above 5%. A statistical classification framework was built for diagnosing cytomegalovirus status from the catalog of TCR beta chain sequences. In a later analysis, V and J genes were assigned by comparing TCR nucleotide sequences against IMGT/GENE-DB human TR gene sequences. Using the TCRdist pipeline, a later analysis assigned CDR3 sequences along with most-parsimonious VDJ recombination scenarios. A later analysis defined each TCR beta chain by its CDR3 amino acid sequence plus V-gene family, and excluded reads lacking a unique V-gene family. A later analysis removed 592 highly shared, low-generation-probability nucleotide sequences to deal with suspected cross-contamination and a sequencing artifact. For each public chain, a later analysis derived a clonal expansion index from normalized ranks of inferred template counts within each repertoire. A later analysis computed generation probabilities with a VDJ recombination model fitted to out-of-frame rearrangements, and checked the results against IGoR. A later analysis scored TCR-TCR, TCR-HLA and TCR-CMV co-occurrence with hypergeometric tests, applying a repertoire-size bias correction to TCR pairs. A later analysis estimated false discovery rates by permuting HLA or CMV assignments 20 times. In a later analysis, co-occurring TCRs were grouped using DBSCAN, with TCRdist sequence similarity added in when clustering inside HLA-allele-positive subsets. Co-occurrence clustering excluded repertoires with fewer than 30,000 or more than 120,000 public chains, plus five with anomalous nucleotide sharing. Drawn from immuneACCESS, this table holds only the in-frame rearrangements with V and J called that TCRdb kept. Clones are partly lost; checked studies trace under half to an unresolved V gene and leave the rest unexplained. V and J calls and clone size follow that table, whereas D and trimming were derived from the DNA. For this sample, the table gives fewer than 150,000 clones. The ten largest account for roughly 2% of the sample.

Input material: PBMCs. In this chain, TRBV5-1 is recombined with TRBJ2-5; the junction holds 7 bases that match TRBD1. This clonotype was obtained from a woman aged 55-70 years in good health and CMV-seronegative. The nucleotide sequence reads TGCGCCAGCAGCCAACAAGTAGGGACAGCTCAAGAGACCCAGTACTTC. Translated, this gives CASSQQVGTAQETQYF. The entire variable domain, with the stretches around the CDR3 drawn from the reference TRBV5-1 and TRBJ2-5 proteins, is KAGVTQTPRYLIKTRGQQVTLSCSPISGHRSVSWYQQTPGQGLQFLFEYFSETQRNKGNFPGRFSGRQFSNSRSEMNVSTLELGDSALYLCASSQQVGTAQETQYFGPGTRLLVL.